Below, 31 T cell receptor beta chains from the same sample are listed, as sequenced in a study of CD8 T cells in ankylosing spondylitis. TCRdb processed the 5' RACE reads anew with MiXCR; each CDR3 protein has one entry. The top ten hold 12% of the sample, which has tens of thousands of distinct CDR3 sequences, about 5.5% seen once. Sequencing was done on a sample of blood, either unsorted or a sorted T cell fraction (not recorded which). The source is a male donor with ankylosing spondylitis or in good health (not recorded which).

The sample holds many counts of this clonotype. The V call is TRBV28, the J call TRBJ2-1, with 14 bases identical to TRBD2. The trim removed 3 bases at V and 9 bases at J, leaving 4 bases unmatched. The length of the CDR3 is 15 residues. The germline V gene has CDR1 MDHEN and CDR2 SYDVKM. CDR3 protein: CASSLRTSGRPEQFF. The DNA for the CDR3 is TGTGCCAGCAGTTTGAGGACTAGCGGGAGGCCTGAGCAGTTCTTC.

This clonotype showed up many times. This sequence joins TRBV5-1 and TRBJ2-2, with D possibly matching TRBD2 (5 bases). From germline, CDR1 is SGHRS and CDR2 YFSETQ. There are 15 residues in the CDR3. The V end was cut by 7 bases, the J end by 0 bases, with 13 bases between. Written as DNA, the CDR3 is TGCGCCAGCCGGTTCGGGGTGGCGAACACCGGGGAGCTGTTTTTT. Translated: CASRFGVANTGELFF.

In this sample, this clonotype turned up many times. CDR3 sequence: CASSQGPLSSGNTIYF. The DNA of the CDR3 is TGTGCCAGCAGCCAAGGGCCACTAAGCTCTGGAAACACCATATATTTT. The chain combines TRBV4-2 with TRBJ1-3, with D unclear. Trimming stripped 1 base from V and 0 bases from J, with 10 bases between. There are 16 residues in the CDR3. Germline V CDR1 and CDR2: LGHNA, YNFKEQ.

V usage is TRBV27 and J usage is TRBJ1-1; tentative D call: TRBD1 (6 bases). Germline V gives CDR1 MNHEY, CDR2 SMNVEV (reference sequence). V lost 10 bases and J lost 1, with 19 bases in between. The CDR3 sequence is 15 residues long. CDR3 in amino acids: CAIKEPGHSNTEAFF. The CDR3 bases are TGTGCCATCAAGGAGCCGGGACACTCGAACACTGAAGCTTTCTTT.

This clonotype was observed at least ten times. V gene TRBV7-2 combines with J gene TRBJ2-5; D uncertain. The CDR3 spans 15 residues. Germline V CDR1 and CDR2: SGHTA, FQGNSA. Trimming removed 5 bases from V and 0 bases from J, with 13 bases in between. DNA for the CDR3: TGTGCCAGCAGCCGAGTCTATCAGTACCAAGAGACCCAGTACTTC. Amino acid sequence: CASSRVYQYQETQYF.

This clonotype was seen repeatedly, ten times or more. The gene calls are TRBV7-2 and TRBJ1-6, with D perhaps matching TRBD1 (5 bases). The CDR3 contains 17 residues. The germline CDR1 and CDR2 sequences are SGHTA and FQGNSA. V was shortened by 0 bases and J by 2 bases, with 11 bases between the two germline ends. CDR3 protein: CASSLAGQSAYNSPLHF. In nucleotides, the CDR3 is TGTGCCAGCAGCTTAGCGGGGCAATCCGCCTATAATTCACCCCTCCACTTT.

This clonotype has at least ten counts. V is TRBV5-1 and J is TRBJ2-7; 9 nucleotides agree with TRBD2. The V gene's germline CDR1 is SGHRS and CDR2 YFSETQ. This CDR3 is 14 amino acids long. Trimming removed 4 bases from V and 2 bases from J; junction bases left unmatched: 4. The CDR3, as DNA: TGCGCCAGCAGCGGGACTAGCTTTCCCTACGAGCAGTACTTC. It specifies CASSGTSFPYEQYF.

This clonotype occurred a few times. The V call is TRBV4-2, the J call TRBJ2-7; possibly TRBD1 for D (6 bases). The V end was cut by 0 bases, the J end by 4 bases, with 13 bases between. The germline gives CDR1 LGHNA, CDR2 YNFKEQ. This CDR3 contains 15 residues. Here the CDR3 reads CASSQDREQGYEQYF. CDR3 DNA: TGTGCCAGCAGCCAAGACCGCGAGCAGGGGTACGAGCAGTACTTC.

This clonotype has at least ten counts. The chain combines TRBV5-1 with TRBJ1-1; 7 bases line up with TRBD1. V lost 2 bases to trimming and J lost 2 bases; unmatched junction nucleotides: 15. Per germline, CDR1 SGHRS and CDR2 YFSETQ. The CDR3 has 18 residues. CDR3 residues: CASSLSGTAQDSNTEAFF. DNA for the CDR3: TGCGCCAGCAGCTTAAGCGGGACAGCACAAGACTCAAACACTGAAGCTTTCTTT.

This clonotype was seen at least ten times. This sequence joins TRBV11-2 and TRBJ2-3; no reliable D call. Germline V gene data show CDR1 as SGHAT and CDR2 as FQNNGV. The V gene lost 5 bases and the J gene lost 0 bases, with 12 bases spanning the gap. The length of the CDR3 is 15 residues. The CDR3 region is CASSPWKSSTDTQYF. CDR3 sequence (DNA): TGTGCCAGCAGCCCATGGAAGAGTAGCACAGATACGCAGTATTTT.

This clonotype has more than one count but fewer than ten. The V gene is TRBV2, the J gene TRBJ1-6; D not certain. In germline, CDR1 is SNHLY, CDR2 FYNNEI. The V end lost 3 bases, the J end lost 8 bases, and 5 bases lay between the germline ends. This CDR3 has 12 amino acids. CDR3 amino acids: CASSEGDSPLHF. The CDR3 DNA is TGTGCCAGCAGTGAGGGAGATTCACCCCTCCACTTT.

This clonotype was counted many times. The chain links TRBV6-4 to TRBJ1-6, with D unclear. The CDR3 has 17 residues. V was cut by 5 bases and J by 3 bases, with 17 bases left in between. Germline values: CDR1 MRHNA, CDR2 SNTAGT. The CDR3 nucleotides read TGTGCCAGCAGTCGCTCCCTCGGGGTTGGCTATAATTCACCCCTCCACTTT. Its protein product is CASSRSLGVGYNSPLHF.

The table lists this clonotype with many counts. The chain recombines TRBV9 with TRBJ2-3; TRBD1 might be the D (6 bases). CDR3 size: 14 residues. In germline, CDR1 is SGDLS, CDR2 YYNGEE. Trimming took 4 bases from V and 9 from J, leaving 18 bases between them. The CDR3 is CASSPRDIPATQYF. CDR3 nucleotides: TGTGCCAGCAGCCCACGGGACATCCCTGCGACGCAGTATTTT.

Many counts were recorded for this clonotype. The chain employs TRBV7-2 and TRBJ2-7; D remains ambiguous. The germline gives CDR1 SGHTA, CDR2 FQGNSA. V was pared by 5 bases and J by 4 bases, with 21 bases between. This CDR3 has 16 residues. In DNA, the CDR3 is TGTGCCAGCAGCCCCGACTCTTCTTACTCCTCTTACGAGCAGTACTTC. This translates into CASSPDSSYSSYEQYF.

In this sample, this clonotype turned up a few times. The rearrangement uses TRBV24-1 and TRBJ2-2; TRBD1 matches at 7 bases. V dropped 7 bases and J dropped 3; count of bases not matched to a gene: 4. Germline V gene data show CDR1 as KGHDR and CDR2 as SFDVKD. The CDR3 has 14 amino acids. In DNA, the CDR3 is TGTGCCACCAGCTCCGACAGGGACACCGGGGAGCTGTTTTTT. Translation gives CATSSDRDTGELFF.

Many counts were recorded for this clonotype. CDR3 region: CSASLGLAGVGQYF. In DNA, the CDR3 is TGCAGTGCTAGCCTGGGACTAGCGGGAGTGGGGCAGTACTTC. The chain combines TRBV20-1 with TRBJ2-7, with TRBD2 matching 14 bases. J was trimmed by 9 bases and V by 3 bases; bases with no gene match: 7. CDR1 and CDR2 from the germline V gene are DFQATT and SNEGSKA (reference sequence). CDR3 size: 14 residues.

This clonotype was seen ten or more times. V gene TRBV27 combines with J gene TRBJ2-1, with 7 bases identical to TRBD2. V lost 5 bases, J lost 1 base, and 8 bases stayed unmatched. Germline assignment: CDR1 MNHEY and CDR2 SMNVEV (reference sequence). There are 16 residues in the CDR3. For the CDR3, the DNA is TGTGCCAGCAGTCCCTCGAGCGGGGATTCCTACAATGAGCAGTTCTTC. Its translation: CASSPSSGDSYNEQFF.

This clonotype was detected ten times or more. This CDR3 reads CSAGGLAGVASGADTQYF. CDR3 coding DNA: TGCAGTGCAGGGGGACTAGCGGGAGTAGCCTCCGGCGCAGATACGCAGTATTTT. V gene TRBV20-1 combines with J gene TRBJ2-3; 14 bases are a match to TRBD2. The V gene end was trimmed by 6 bases and the J gene end by 4 bases; junction bases not matched to a gene: 15. Germline V gives CDR1 DFQATT, CDR2 SNEGSKA (reference sequence). The CDR3 totals 18 residues.

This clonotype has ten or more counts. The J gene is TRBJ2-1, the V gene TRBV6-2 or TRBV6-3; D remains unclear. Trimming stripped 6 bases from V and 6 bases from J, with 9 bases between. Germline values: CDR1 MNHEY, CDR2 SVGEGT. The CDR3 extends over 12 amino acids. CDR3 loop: CASRPRINEQFF. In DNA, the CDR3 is TGTGCCAGCAGACCGCGGATCAATGAGCAGTTCTTC.

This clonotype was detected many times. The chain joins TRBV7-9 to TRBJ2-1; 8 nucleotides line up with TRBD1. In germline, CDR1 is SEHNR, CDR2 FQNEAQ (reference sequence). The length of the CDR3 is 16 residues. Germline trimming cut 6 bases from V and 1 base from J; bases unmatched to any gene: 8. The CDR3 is CASRSQGARSYNEQFF. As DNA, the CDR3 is TGTGCCAGCAGGTCTCAGGGGGCGAGGTCCTACAATGAGCAGTTCTTC.

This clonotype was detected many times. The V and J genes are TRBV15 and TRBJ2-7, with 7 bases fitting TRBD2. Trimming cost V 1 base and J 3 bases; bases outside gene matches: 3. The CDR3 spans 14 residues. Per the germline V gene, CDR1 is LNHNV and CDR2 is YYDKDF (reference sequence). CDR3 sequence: CATSRAAGDYEQYF. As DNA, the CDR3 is TGTGCCACCAGCAGAGCTGCGGGGGACTACGAGCAGTACTTC. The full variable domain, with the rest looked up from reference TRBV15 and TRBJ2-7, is DAMVIQNPRYQVTQFGKPVTLSCSQTLNHNVMYWYQQKSSQAPKLLFHYYDKDFNNEADTPDNFQSRRPNTSFCFLDIRSPGLGDTAMYLCATSRAAGDYEQYFGPGTRLTVT.

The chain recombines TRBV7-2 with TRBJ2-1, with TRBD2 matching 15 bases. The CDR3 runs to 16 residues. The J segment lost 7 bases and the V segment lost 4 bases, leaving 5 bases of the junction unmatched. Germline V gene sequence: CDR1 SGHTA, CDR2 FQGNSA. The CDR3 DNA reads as TGTGCCAGCAGCTCCACGGGACTAGCGGGAGGTAATGAGCAGTTCTTC. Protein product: CASSSTGLAGGNEQFF.

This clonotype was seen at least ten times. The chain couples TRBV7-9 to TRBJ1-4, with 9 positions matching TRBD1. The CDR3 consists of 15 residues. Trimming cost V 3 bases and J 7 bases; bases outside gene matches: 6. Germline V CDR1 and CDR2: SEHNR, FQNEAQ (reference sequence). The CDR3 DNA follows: TGTGCCAGCAGCTTCACCGGGACAGGGAGTGAAAAACTGTTTTTT. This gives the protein CASSFTGTGSEKLFF.

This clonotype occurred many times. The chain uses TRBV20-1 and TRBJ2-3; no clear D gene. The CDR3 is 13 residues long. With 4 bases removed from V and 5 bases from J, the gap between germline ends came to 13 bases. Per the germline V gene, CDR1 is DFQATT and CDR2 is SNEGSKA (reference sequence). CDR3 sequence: CSATDVRVDTQYF. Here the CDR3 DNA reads TGCAGTGCTACGGATGTTAGAGTAGATACGCAGTATTTT.

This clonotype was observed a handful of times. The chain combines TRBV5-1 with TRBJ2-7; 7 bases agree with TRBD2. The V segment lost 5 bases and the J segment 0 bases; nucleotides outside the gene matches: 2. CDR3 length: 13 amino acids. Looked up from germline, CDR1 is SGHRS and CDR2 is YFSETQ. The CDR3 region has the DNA TGCGCCAGCAGGCGGGACTACTCCTACGAGCAGTACTTC. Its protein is CASRRDYSYEQYF.

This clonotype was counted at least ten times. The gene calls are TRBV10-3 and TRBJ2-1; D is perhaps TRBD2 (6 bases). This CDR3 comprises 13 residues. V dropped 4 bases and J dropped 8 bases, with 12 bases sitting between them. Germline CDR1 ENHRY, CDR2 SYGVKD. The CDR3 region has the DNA TGTGCCATCAGTGGGGTGGAGGGCGATGAGCAGTTCTTC. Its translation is CAISGVEGDEQFF.

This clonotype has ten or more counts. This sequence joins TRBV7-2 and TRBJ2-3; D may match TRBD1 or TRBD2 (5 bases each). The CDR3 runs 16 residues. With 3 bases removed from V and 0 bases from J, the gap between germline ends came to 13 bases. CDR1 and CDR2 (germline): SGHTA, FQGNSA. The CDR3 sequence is CASSLSRGPSTDTQYF. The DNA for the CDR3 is TGTGCCAGCAGCTTGTCCCGGGGACCTAGCACAGATACGCAGTATTTT.

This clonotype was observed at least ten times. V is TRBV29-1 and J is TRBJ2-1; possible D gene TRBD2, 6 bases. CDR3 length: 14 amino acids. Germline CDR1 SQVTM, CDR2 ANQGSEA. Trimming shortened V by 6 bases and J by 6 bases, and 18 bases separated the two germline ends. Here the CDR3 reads CSVQRAPAGNEQFF. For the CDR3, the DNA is TGCAGCGTGCAGCGGGCCCCGGCGGGCAATGAGCAGTTCTTC.

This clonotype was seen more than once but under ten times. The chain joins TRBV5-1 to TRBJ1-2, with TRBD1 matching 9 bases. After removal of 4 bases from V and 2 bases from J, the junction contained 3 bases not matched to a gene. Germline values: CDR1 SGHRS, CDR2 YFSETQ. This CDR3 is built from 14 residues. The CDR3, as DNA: TGCGCCAGCAGCACTGGGACAGGGAACTATGGCTACACCTTC. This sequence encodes CASSTGTGNYGYTF.

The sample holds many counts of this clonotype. The CDR3, as DNA: TGCAGCGTTGCTGCGGGACAGGCTCTCACAGATACGCAGTATTTT. It codes for CSVAAGQALTDTQYF. The rearrangement uses TRBV29-1 and TRBJ2-3, with 8 bases identical to TRBD1. The CDR3 consists of 15 residues. From germline, CDR1 is SQVTM and CDR2 ANQGSEA. With 4 bases clipped from V and 2 bases from J, the junction kept 8 bases outside the gene matches.

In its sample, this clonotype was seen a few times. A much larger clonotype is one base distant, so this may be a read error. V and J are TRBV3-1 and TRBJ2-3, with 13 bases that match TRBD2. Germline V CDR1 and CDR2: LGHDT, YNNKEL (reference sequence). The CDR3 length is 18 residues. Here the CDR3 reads CATSQGPTSGRRTDTQYF. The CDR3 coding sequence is TGTGCCACCAGCCAAGGGCCGACTAGCGGGAGGCGCACAGATACGCAGTATTTT.